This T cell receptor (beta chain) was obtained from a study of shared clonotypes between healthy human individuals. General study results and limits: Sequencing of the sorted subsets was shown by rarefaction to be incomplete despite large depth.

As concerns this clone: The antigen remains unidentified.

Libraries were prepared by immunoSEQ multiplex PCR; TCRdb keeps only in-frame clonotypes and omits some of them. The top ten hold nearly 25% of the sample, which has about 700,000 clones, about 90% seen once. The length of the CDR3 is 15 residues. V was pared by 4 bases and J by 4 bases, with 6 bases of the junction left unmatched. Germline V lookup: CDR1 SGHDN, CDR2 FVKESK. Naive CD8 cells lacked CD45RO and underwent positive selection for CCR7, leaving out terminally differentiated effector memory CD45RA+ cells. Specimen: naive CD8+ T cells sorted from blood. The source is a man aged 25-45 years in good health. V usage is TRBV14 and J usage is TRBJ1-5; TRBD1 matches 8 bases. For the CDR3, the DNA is TGTGCCAGCAGCCCCGGACAGGGTCGGAATCAGCCCCAGCATTTT. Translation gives CASSPGQGRNQPQHF.